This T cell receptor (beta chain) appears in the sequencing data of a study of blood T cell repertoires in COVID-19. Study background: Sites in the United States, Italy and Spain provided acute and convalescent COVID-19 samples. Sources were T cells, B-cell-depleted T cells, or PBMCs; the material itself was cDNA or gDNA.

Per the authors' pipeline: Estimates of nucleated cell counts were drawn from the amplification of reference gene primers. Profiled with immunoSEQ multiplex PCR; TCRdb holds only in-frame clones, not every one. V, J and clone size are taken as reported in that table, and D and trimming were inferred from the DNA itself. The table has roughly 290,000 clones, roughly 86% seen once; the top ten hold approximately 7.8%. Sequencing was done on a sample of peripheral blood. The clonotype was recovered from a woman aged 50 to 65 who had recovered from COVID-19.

The CDR3 region is CAPGVSNQPQHF. In nucleotides, the CDR3 is TGTGCCCCCGGGGTCAGCAATCAGCCCCAGCATTTT. The rearrangement joins TRBV12-3 or TRBV12-4 to TRBJ1-5; no firm D call. This CDR3 region has 12 residues. Trimming left V 11 bases short and J 1 base short, with 9 bases between.